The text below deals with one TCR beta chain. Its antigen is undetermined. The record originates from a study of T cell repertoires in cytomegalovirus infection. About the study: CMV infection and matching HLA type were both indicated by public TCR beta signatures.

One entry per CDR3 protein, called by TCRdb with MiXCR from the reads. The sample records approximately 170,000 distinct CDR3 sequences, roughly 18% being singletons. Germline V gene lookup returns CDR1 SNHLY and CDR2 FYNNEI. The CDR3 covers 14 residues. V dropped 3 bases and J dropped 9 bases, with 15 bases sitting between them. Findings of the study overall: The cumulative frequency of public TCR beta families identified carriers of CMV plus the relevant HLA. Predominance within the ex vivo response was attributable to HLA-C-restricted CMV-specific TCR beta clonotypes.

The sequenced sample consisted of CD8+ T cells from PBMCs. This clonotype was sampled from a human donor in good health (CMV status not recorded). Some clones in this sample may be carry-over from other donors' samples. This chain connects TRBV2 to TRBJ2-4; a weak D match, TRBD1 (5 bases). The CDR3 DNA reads TGTGCCAGCAGTGACAGGGCCTATTCCCCCATTCAGTACTTC. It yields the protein CASSDRAYSPIQYF. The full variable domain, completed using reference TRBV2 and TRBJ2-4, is EPEVTQTPSHQVTQMGQEVILRCVPISNHLYFYWYRQILGQKVEFLVSFYNNEISEKSEIFDDQFSVERPDGSNFTLKIRSTKLEDSAMYFCASSDRAYSPIQYFGAGTRLSVL.